This is a list of T cell receptor beta chains from one sample in a study of early T cells in non-severe SARS-CoV-2 infection. TCRdb ran MiXCR on the 5' RACE reads and lists one entry per CDR3 protein. The sample lists tens of thousands of distinct CDR3 sequences, 5% to 7% occurring once. Sample: whole blood. The receptors stem from an adult who was a healthcare worker with PCR-confirmed SARS-CoV-2 infection or an uninfected control (not recorded which). CDR3s include the opening cysteine and the closing phenylalanine or tryptophan. A D gene is named only where the DNA matches it firmly. The size field is filled for only some rows; it gives once, few, many or a size class.

V gene	D gene	J gene	clone size	CDR3 protein	CDR3 DNA
TRBV7-9	.	TRBJ1-4	few	CASSLAGTNEKLFF	TGTGCCAGCAGCTTAGCGGGTACTAATGAAAAACTGTTTTTT
TRBV7-2	.	TRBJ1-4	.	CASSRGGTNEKLFF	TGTGCCAGCAGCCGCGGGGGAACTAATGAAAAACTGTTTTTT
TRBV10-2	.	TRBJ2-7	many	CASSDRVTSYEQYF	TGCGCCAGCAGTGACAGGGTAACTTCCTACGAGCAGTACTTC
TRBV6-5	.	TRBJ1-1	few	CASSFTGPGGAFF	TGTGCCAGCAGTTTTACAGGCCCCGGGGGAGCTTTCTTT
TRBV6-1	.	TRBJ1-3	many	CASSLISSSGNTIYF	TGTGCCAGCAGTCTAATCAGTAGCTCTGGAAACACCATATATTTT
TRBV14	.	TRBJ1-1	many	CASSPGLNTEAFF	TGTGCCAGCAGCCCGGGCCTGAACACTGAAGCTTTCTTT
TRBV7-8	TRBD2	TRBJ2-3	few	CASMVAGPTDTQYF	TGTGCCAGCATGGTAGCGGGGCCCACAGATACGCAGTATTTT
TRBV10-3	.	TRBJ2-5	many	CAISDRDGGTQYF	TGTGCCATCAGCGACAGGGACGGGGGGACCCAGTACTTC
TRBV5-6	.	TRBJ2-7	.	CASSSQGLGEQYF	TGTGCCAGCAGCTCTCAGGGCCTGGGGGAGCAGTACTTC
TRBV24-1	.	TRBJ2-1	many	CATSDHNNEQFF	TGTGCCACCAGTGACCATAACAATGAGCAGTTCTTC
TRBV2	.	TRBJ2-2	.	CASSDEGIPGELFF	TGTGCCAGCAGTGATGAGGGCATTCCCGGGGAGCTGTTTTTT
TRBV7-2	.	TRBJ2-7	few	CASSLAGTGAPYEQYF	TGTGCCAGCAGCTTAGCCGGCACCGGGGCCCCCTACGAGCAGTACTTC
TRBV27	.	TRBJ2-3	few	CASGTAGDTQYF	TGTGCCAGCGGAACAGCCGGCGATACGCAGTATTTT
TRBV10-1	.	TRBJ1-2	many	CANRQGKPYGYTF	TGCGCCAACAGGCAGGGGAAACCTTATGGCTACACCTTC
TRBV12-3/TRBV12-4	TRBD1	TRBJ2-1	many	CASSLGIGGPGSTGQWFF	TGTGCCAGCAGTTTAGGGATCGGCGGCCCAGGTTCGACAGGGCAGTGGTTCTTC
TRBV12-3/TRBV12-4	.	TRBJ1-1	many	CASSPRLTTEAFF	TGTGCCAGCAGTCCACGGCTGACCACTGAAGCTTTCTTT
TRBV5-1	.	TRBJ1-2	many	CASSLVAQDRPFYTF	TGCGCCAGCAGCTTGGTCGCTCAGGACAGACCTTTCTACACCTTC
TRBV27	.	TRBJ1-6	once	CASSLSARTEYDSPLHF	TGTGCCAGCAGTTTATCTGCTCGGACAGAGTATGATTCACCCCTCCACTTT
TRBV30	.	TRBJ1-1	few	CAWSPLIASEAFF	TGTGCCTGGAGCCCACTAATAGCCTCTGAAGCTTTCTTT
TRBV5-4	.	TRBJ1-5	few	CASSLGGGGQPQHF	TGTGCCAGCAGCTTAGGGGGAGGAGGTCAGCCCCAGCATTTT
TRBV7-2	.	TRBJ2-2	many	CASSLDSGTGELFF	TGTGCCAGCAGCTTGGACAGTGGCACCGGGGAGCTGTTTTTT
TRBV29-1	.	TRBJ2-5	many	CSVERHTQETQYF	TGCAGCGTTGAGAGACACACACAAGAGACCCAGTACTTC
TRBV11-2	.	TRBJ1-2	.	CASRAGQGGTGYTF	TGTGCCAGCAGAGCGGGACAAGGGGGAACGGGCTACACCTTC
TRBV7-9	.	TRBJ2-7	few	CASSLAGEYEQYF	TGTGCCAGCAGCTTAGCGGGGGAATACGAGCAGTACTTC
TRBV10-2	.	TRBJ2-1	many	CASSEQGRGNEQFF	TGCGCCAGCAGTGAGCAGGGCAGGGGTAATGAGCAGTTCTTC
TRBV29-1	TRBD2	TRBJ2-1	many	CSVGALAAYNEQFF	TGCAGCGTCGGCGCTCTAGCGGCTTACAATGAGCAGTTCTTC
TRBV7-2	.	TRBJ1-5	many	CASSGGQALNQPQHF	TGTGCCAGCAGTGGGGGTCAGGCCCTCAATCAGCCCCAGCATTTT
TRBV5-1	TRBD1	TRBJ2-7	.	CASSADRGSYEQYF	TGCGCCAGCAGCGCGGACAGGGGGTCCTACGAGCAGTACTTC
TRBV12-3/TRBV12-4	TRBD1	TRBJ1-4	many	CASRQGEEKLFF	TGTGCCAGCAGACAGGGGGAGGAAAAACTGTTTTTT
TRBV30	.	TRBJ1-6	.	CAWSTHNSPLHF	TGTGCCTGGAGCACACATAATTCACCCCTCCACTTT
TRBV7-9	.	TRBJ2-6	many	CASRQEGRLVNVLTF	TGTGCCAGCAGGCAAGAGGGGCGCCTCGTCAACGTCCTGACTTTC
TRBV5-1	.	TRBJ2-7	few	CASSLGGTTTREQYF	TGCGCCAGCAGCTTGGGTGGGACAACCACCCGCGAGCAGTACTTC
TRBV5-5	TRBD1	TRBJ2-7	many	CASSLVTGQGPYEQYF	TGTGCCAGCAGCTTGGTTACGGGACAGGGACCCTACGAGCAGTACTTC
TRBV7-6	.	TRBJ2-7	many	CASSLTGSTYEQYF	TGTGCCAGCAGCTTAACGGGATCAACCTACGAGCAGTACTTC
TRBV4-3	.	TRBJ2-2	.	CASSQDLSGELFF	TGCGCCAGCAGCCAAGATTTAAGCGGGGAGCTGTTTTTT
TRBV6-5	TRBD1	TRBJ1-6	few	CASRGTANSPLHF	TGTGCCAGCAGGGGGACAGCTAATTCACCCCTCCACTTT
TRBV4-2	.	TRBJ1-3	.	CASSIQVAPGNTIYF	TGTGCCAGCAGCATACAGGTGGCCCCTGGAAACACCATATATTTT
TRBV28	.	TRBJ2-7	few	CASSLMVSPGPYEQYF	TGTGCCAGCAGTTTAATGGTTTCGCCAGGTCCCTACGAGCAGTACTTC
TRBV7-8	TRBD2	TRBJ2-4	many	CASSLARPSGRAMDLAKNIQYF	TGTGCCAGCAGCTTAGCGCGGCCTAGCGGGAGGGCTATGGACCTAGCCAAAAACATTCAGTACTTC
TRBV15	.	TRBJ2-7	.	CATSREGDGSYEQYF	TGTGCCACCAGCAGAGAAGGGGACGGCTCCTACGAGCAGTACTTC
TRBV12-3/TRBV12-4	.	TRBJ1-1	many	CASSFGTSEAFF	TGTGCCAGCAGTTTTGGGACAAGTGAAGCTTTCTTT
TRBV6-1	.	TRBJ1-1	many	CASRRQKNTEAFF	TGTGCCAGCAGGAGACAGAAGAACACTGAAGCTTTCTTT
TRBV9	.	TRBJ2-3	.	CASSVGAGLSTDTQYF	TGTGCCAGCAGCGTAGGAGCGGGCCTAAGCACAGATACGCAGTATTTT
TRBV5-4	TRBD1	TRBJ2-6	few	CASRSTGSGANVLIF	TGTGCCAGCAGATCGACAGGGTCTGGGGCCAACGTCCTGATTTTC
TRBV6-2/TRBV6-3	TRBD1	TRBJ2-5	.	CASSRGQRQYQETQYF	TGTGCCAGCAGCCGGGGACAGAGACAGTACCAAGAGACCCAGTACTTC
TRBV12-3/TRBV12-4	TRBD2	TRBJ2-5	.	CASSLRTSVGTETQYF	TGTGCCAGCAGTTTACGGACTAGCGTAGGTACAGAGACCCAGTACTTC
TRBV14	.	TRBJ2-1	.	CASSQLGQAGGNEQFF	TGTGCCAGCAGCCAGCTTGGACAGGCCGGGGGGAATGAGCAGTTCTTC
TRBV4-3	TRBD1	TRBJ1-1	many	CASSQNLRGLSTEAFF	TGCGCCAGCAGCCAAAATCTAAGGGGGCTCAGCACTGAAGCTTTCTTT
TRBV5-4	.	TRBJ1-2	few	CASSLGRASNYGYTF	TGTGCCAGCAGCTTGGGGAGAGCTTCTAACTATGGCTACACCTTC
TRBV7-6	.	TRBJ1-1	.	CASSALQGTEAFF	TGTGCCAGCAGCGCGTTACAGGGCACTGAAGCTTTCTTT